What follows are 8 T cell receptor beta chains derived from one specimen sequenced in a study of blood T cell repertoires in COVID-19. The table came from immunoSEQ multiplex PCR; TCRdb's copy has only in-frame clones and leaves some out. This table holds around 180,000 clones, 88% found once. The sample taken for sequencing was peripheral blood. The origin of the receptors is a human donor in a cohort sampled during active COVID-19.

The gene calls are TRBV4-1 and TRBJ1-1, with unresolved D. Trimming removed 0 bases from V and 0 bases from J, with 17 bases in between. Per germline, CDR1 MGHRA and CDR2 YSYEKL. The CDR3 is 18 amino acids. The CDR3 DNA reads TGCGCCAGCAGCCAAGATGGACGGGATAGGGTGGTGAACACTGAAGCTTTCTTT. Its protein product is CASSQDGRDRVVNTEAFF.

The chain employs TRBV5-4 and TRBJ2-7; possibly TRBD1 for D (6 bases). Germline V gene sequence: CDR1 SGHNT, CDR2 YYREEE (reference sequence). Trimming took off 4 bases at V and 2 bases at J, with 19 bases between the two ends. CDR3 size: 16 residues. This chain's CDR3 is CASSRSGTIRAYEQYF. The CDR3 coding sequence is TGTGCCAGCAGCCGATCCGGGACAATAAGGGCCTACGAGCAGTACTTC.

The gene calls are TRBV5-1 and TRBJ2-5; 8 bases align to TRBD2. The CDR3 loop spans 15 amino acids. V was clipped by 2 bases and J by 5 bases; unmatched bases: 8. The germline V gene encodes CDR1 SGHRS and CDR2 YFSETQ. The CDR3 DNA reads as TGCGCCAGCAGCTTTAGTGGACTAGCAGGGGAGACCCAGTACTTC. Protein product: CASSFSGLAGETQYF. The full variable domain, rest sourced from reference TRBV5-1 and TRBJ2-5, is KAGVTQTPRYLIKTRGQQVTLSCSPISGHRSVSWYQQTPGQGLQFLFEYFSETQRNKGNFPGRFSGRQFSNSRSEMNVSTLELGDSALYLCASSFSGLAGETQYFGPGTRLLVL.

This clone turned up a few times. The chain joins TRBV3-1 (or the pseudogene TRBV3-2) to TRBJ2-7; 7 positions match TRBD2. The V gene's germline CDR1 is LGHDT and CDR2 YNNKEL (reference sequence). Losses at the gene ends were 3 bases for V and 7 bases for J; bases not matched to a gene: 3. The CDR3 contains 12 residues. CDR3 sequence: CASSQREREQYF. CDR3 in DNA: TGTGCCAGCAGCCAGCGGGAGAGGGAGCAGTACTTC.

This clone was seen more than once but under ten times. The J gene is TRBJ2-5, the V gene TRBV29-1; 9 bases line up with TRBD2. This CDR3 region has 11 residues. V trimming: 1 base; J trimming: 11 bases; junction bases outside the gene matches: 2. Germline loops: CDR1 SQVTM, CDR2 ANQGSEA. CDR3 bases: TGCAGCGTTGAAGGCGGGGGGGCGCAGTACTTC. Translation: CSVEGGGAQYF.

The V and J genes are TRBV19 and TRBJ2-5; TRBD1 might be the D (5 bases). Germline CDR1 reads LNHDA; CDR2 reads SQIVND (reference sequence). Trimming removed 3 bases from V and 3 bases from J, with 14 bases in between. The CDR3 spans 15 residues. The CDR3 DNA sequence: TGTGCCAGTAGTATTGTCCGGGCAGGGAAAGAGACCCAGTACTTC. Encoded protein: CASSIVRAGKETQYF.

This chain joins TRBV6-6 and TRBJ1-6; D gene uncertain. Trimming cost V 2 bases and J 5 bases, with 10 bases left between them. Germline V gene lookup returns CDR1 MNHNY and CDR2 SVGAGI (reference sequence). This CDR3 comprises 15 residues. DNA for the CDR3: TGTGCCAGCAGTTACCGGACCGGGAATAATTCACCCCTCCACTTT. Protein sequence: CASSYRTGNNSPLHF.

This clone was recorded only once. V is TRBV6-5 and J is TRBJ1-1; no clear D. V lost 5 bases, J lost 5 bases, and 9 bases lay in between. CDR3 length equals 12 residues. In germline, CDR1 is MNHEY, CDR2 SVGAGI. CDR3 region: CASSRRGTEAFF. The CDR3 coding sequence is TGTGCCAGCAGTCGACGAGGGACTGAAGCTTTCTTT.